Following are 30 T cell receptor beta chains from one sample sequenced in a study of T cells in Graves' hyperthyroidism and ophthalmopathy. There were TCR beta CDR3 regions amplified from RNA transcripts. When the TCR CDR3 underwent first-round RT-PCR, the HTBI primer set was used. MiXCR was run by TCRdb on the multiplex PCR reads, yielding one entry per CDR3 protein. The repertoire has about 610,000 distinct CDR3 sequences, 40% to 55% of them found once; the top ten carry roughly 8.2%. The sequenced material came from peripheral blood or thyroid tissue (not recorded which). Receptor source: a woman aged 18-30 years with Graves' hyperthyroidism.

The chain couples TRBV5-4 to TRBJ1-1, with 7 bases matching TRBD1. The CDR3 runs 16 residues. Germline assignment: CDR1 SGHNT and CDR2 YYREEE (reference sequence). V gave up 6 bases and J gave up 2 bases; unmatched junction bases: 13. The CDR3 DNA reads as TGTGCCAGCACTTTTGGGGTTGGGACAGAAAACACTGAAGCTTTCTTT. Translating gives CASTFGVGTENTEAFF.

As to this clonotype: The DNA is omitted, as the CDR3 cannot be located on it reliably, and the CDR3 follows TCRdb's listing. The genes are TRBV9 and TRBJ1-2. The CDR3 spans 11 residues, counting both ends. Germline V lookup: CDR1 SGDLS, CDR2 YYNGEE. CDR3 amino acids: CAGSVVYGCTF.

This clonotype has a count of ten or more. The V call is TRBV20-1, the J call TRBJ2-7, with 8 bases matching TRBD1. This CDR3 has 12 residues. CDR1 DFQATT and CDR2 SNEGSKA come from the germline V gene (reference sequence). V lost 8 bases, J lost 6 bases, and 9 bases stayed unmatched. The CDR3 DNA sequence: TGCAGTCCCTCAGGACAGGGCGGCGAGCAGTACTTC. Amino acids: CSPSGQGGEQYF.

This clonotype was found many times. The J gene is TRBJ1-2, the V gene TRBV7-2; D is possibly TRBD1 (5 bases). V gave up 0 bases and J gave up 7 bases, with 12 bases separating them. Germline V lookup: CDR1 SGHTA, CDR2 FQGNSA. The CDR3 length is 14 residues. The CDR3, as DNA: TGTGCCAGCAGCTTAGCGCTTAGGACAAGTGGCTACACCTTC. As protein: CASSLALRTSGYTF.

This chain connects TRBV24-1 to TRBJ2-1; 12 nucleotides match TRBD2. The CDR3 contains 17 residues. With V trimmed by 1 base and J by 8 bases, 8 bases remained unmatched. Germline values: CDR1 KGHDR, CDR2 SFDVKD. The CDR3 loop reads CATSDFIGLAGPDEQFF. In DNA, the CDR3 is TGTGCCACCAGTGATTTCATTGGACTAGCGGGGCCAGATGAGCAGTTCTTC.

The sample holds a few counts of this clonotype. This sequence joins TRBV5-4 and TRBJ2-5, with D hard to call. The end of the DNA fits TRBJ2-7 better, so the J call may be wrong. Germline V lookup: CDR1 SGHNT, CDR2 YYREEE (reference sequence). CDR3 length: 13 amino acids. The chain's CDR3 is CASRRFGTYEQYF. As DNA, the CDR3 is TGTGCCAGCAGGCGCTTCGGAACCTACGAGCAGTACTTC.

This clonotype was seen many times. J is TRBJ2-7 and V is TRBV29-1; D unresolved. CDR1 and CDR2 (germline): SQVTM, ANQGSEA. The CDR3 has 12 amino acids. The germline V and J ends were trimmed by 4 bases and 0 bases, with 7 bases remaining between them. CDR3 coding DNA: TGCAGCGTTGTAAAGGGCTCCTACGAGCAGTACTTC. It is translated as CSVVKGSYEQYF.

This clonotype was found a few times. The genes are TRBV7-9 and TRBJ2-3; no firm D call. CDR3 length equals 12 residues. Germline lookup yields CDR1 SEHNR and CDR2 FQNEAQ (reference sequence). The V end lost 5 bases, the J end lost 2 bases, and 5 bases lay between the germline ends. The CDR3 bases are TGTGCCAGCAGCCCGCCCACAGATACGCAGTATTTT. Its translation: CASSPPTDTQYF.

The gene calls are TRBV29-1 and TRBJ1-5; weak D call: TRBD1 (5 bases). The CDR3 consists of 10 residues. The germline V gene encodes CDR1 SQVTM and CDR2 ANQGSEA. Trimming removed 7 bases from V and 8 bases from J, with 9 bases in between. In nucleotides, the CDR3 is TGCAGCGCAGGGACCAAGCCCCAGCATTTT. This codes for CSAGTKPQHF.

This clonotype was picked up many times. This chain joins TRBV7-9 and TRBJ2-2; D unclear. The CDR3 runs 14 residues. CDR1 SEHNR and CDR2 FQNEAQ come from the germline V gene (reference sequence). Trimming shortened V by 6 bases and J by 0 bases, and 8 bases separated the two germline ends. The CDR3 coding sequence is TGTGCCAGCAGAATAGGAGCGAACACCGGGGAGCTGTTTTTT. This codes for CASRIGANTGELFF.

Regarding this clonotype: A single base separates this from a much larger clone, so it may be a read error. V gene TRBV6-5 combines with J gene TRBJ2-5; perhaps D is TRBD1 or TRBD2 (5 bases each). The CDR3 covers 14 residues. Per germline, CDR1 MNHEY and CDR2 SVGAGI. CDR3 DNA sequence: TGTACCAGCAGTGTACTAGACGGGGCAGGGACCCAGTACTTC. This codes for CTSSVLDGAGTQYF.

The V call is TRBV20-1, the J call TRBJ2-3; 13 positions match TRBD2. The CDR3 runs 17 residues. Losses at the gene ends were 2 bases for V and 0 bases for J; bases not matched to a gene: 5. Looked up from germline, CDR1 is DFQATT and CDR2 is SNEGSKA (reference sequence). CDR3 amino acids: CSARPGTSGTSTDTQYF. As DNA, the CDR3 is TGCAGTGCTAGACCCGGGACTAGCGGGACTAGCACAGATACGCAGTATTTT.

Ten or more counts support this clonotype. This chain connects TRBV5-6 to TRBJ1-5, with 9 nucleotides matching TRBD1. Germline CDR1 reads SGHDT; CDR2 reads YYEEEE. Unmatched junction bases numbered 4, after V lost 0 bases and J lost 6 bases. This CDR3 region has 15 residues. This CDR3 reads CASSLGGTGFQPQHF. CDR3 in DNA: TGTGCCAGCAGCTTGGGGGGGACAGGGTTTCAGCCCCAGCATTTT.

This clonotype appeared many times. The chain joins TRBV7-3 to TRBJ2-1; the match to TRBD1 covers 10 bases. This CDR3 is built from 15 residues. CDR1 is SGHTA and CDR2 is FQGTGA in the germline V gene. V lost 4 bases and J lost 7; bases outside the gene matches: 7. The CDR3 DNA reads as TGTGCCAGCAGCTCAAGGACAGGGGGTGAAAATGAGCAGTTCTTC. Its translation: CASSSRTGGENEQFF. The entire variable domain, with the rest obtained from reference TRBV7-3 and TRBJ2-1, is as follows: GAGVSQTPSNKVTEKGKYVELRCDPISGHTALYWYRQSLGQGPEFLIYFQGTGAADDSGLPNDRFFAVRPEGSVSTLKIQRTERGDSAVYLCASSSRTGGENEQFFGPGTRLTVL.

The chain carries TRBV7-3 and TRBJ2-3; D possibly corresponds to TRBD2 (6 bases). CDR1 is SGHTA and CDR2 is FQGTGA in the germline V gene. Trimming took off 6 bases at V and 4 bases at J, with 11 bases between the two ends. The CDR3 has 13 residues. The CDR3 here is CASRLASADTQYF. The DNA for the CDR3 is TGTGCCAGCAGACTAGCCTCGGCAGATACGCAGTATTTT.

This clonotype has ten or more counts. The gene calls are TRBV7-2 and TRBJ1-5, with 9 positions matching TRBD1. Germline loops: CDR1 SGHTA, CDR2 FQGNSA. With V trimmed by 1 base and J by 2 bases, 9 bases remained unmatched. The CDR3 has 18 amino acids. This CDR3 is CASSLVAGQGVGNQPQHF. The CDR3 DNA reads as TGTGCCAGCAGCTTAGTGGCGGGACAGGGTGTGGGCAATCAGCCCCAGCATTTT.

In DNA, the CDR3 is TGTGCCAGCAGGCCTGGGCTCGACACTGAAGCTTTCTTT. This gives the protein CASRPGLDTEAFF. The chain combines TRBV7-3 with TRBJ1-1; D not certain. The CDR3 consists of 13 residues. V was shortened by 6 bases and J by 3 bases, with 11 bases between the two germline ends. The germline CDR1 and CDR2 sequences are SGHTA and FQGTGA. Variable domain in full (rest from reference TRBV7-3 and TRBJ1-1): GAGVSQTPSNKVTEKGKYVELRCDPISGHTALYWYRQSLGQGPEFLIYFQGTGAADDSGLPNDRFFAVRPEGSVSTLKIQRTERGDSAVYLCASRPGLDTEAFFGQGTRLTVV.

This clonotype was detected ten times or more. The DNA for the CDR3 is TGTGCCAGCAGTAGCCTGAGCGGGTGGTACGAGCAGTACTTC. This translates into CASSSLSGWYEQYF. The chain couples TRBV12-3 or TRBV12-4 to TRBJ2-7; TRBD2 is a possible D gene (6 bases). The V gene lost 5 bases and the J gene lost 4 bases, with 15 bases spanning the gap. The CDR3 runs 14 residues.

In the case of this clonotype: Its ends do not fully match the called genes, so a read error is possible. The rearrangement uses TRBV7-9 and TRBJ2-5, with 8 bases matching TRBD2. The length of the CDR3 is 13 residues. Germline V gene lookup returns CDR1 SEHNR and CDR2 FQNEAQ (reference sequence). This CDR3 is CASSHRGGGTSDF. CDR3 sequence (DNA): TGCGCCAGCAGCCACCGGGGCGGGGGGACCAGTGACTTC. The complete variable domain, with remaining parts taken from reference TRBV7-9 and TRBJ2-5, reads DTGVSQNPRHKITKRGQNVTFRCDPISEHNRLYWYRQTLGQGPEFLTYFQNEAQLEKSRLLSDRFSAERPKGSFSTLEIQRTEQGDSAMYLCASSHRGGGTSDFGPGTRLLVL.

The table lists this clonotype with many counts. V is TRBV2 and J is TRBJ2-5; TRBD1 matches at 9 bases. This CDR3 has 13 amino acids. The germline CDR1 and CDR2 sequences are SNHLY and FYNNEI. The V and J ends lost 8 bases and 7 bases, in that order; junction bases with no gene match: 8. The CDR3 DNA is TGTGCCAGCGGGACAGGGACGTGGAGGACCCAGTACTTC. Amino acids: CASGTGTWRTQYF.

This clonotype was seen repeatedly, ten times or more. V is TRBV24-1 and J is TRBJ1-1, with a possible D match to TRBD1 (6 bases). The CDR3 has 15 amino acids. The germline V and J ends were trimmed by 3 bases and 0 bases, with 10 bases remaining between them. CDR1 is KGHDR, CDR2 SFDVKD, per germline. This CDR3 is CATSDGGHMNTEAFF. DNA for the CDR3: TGTGCCACCAGTGATGGGGGACATATGAACACTGAAGCTTTCTTT.

Concerning this clonotype: Possible read error: a much larger clone is one base away. The chain recombines TRBV19 with TRBJ2-7, with D tentatively TRBD2 (5 bases). Germline V gene lookup returns CDR1 LNHDA and CDR2 SQIVND (reference sequence). V lost 6 bases, J lost 7 bases, and 19 bases lay in between. This CDR3 contains 14 residues. In DNA form, the CDR3 reads TGTGCCAGTAGAATACTAGGAAACAGCCGGGAGCAGTACTTC. Translation gives CASRILGNSREQYF.

This sequence joins TRBV10-1 and TRBJ2-5, with 10 bases lining up with TRBD2. This CDR3 region has 18 residues. Germline V gene sequence: CDR1 WNHNN, CDR2 SYGVQD (reference sequence). The trim removed 6 bases at V and 1 base at J, leaving 14 bases unmatched. In nucleotides, the CDR3 is TGCGCCAGCAGGGGACCACCACTAGCGGGAAGGCCCCAAGAGACCCAGTACTTC. This sequence encodes CASRGPPLAGRPQETQYF.

Ten or more counts support this clonotype. The V gene is TRBV20-1, the J gene TRBJ2-7; TRBD2 is a possible D gene (6 bases). Germline V gene sequence: CDR1 DFQATT, CDR2 SNEGSKA (reference sequence). The CDR3 runs 16 residues. V was pared by 2 bases and J by 4 bases, with 21 bases between. CDR3 DNA: TGCAGTGCTAGACTCACTTCCGGGACTCGACGTTACGAGCAGTACTTC. Translated, it gives CSARLTSGTRRYEQYF.

This clonotype was found a few times. This chain joins TRBV29-1 and TRBJ1-4; possibly TRBD1 for D (6 bases). V was shortened by 3 bases and J by 6 bases, with 14 bases between the two germline ends. This CDR3 contains 14 residues. Germline assignment: CDR1 SQVTM and CDR2 ANQGSEA. The CDR3 protein is CSVDVRGGDEKLFF. The CDR3 DNA follows: TGCAGCGTTGATGTCAGGGGAGGTGATGAAAAACTGTTTTTT.

This clonotype was observed at least ten times. The chain combines TRBV7-2 with TRBJ2-7, with D tentatively TRBD1 (6 bases). Germline V gene data show CDR1 as SGHTA and CDR2 as FQGNSA. The CDR3 contains 13 residues. Trimming cost V 5 bases and J 0 bases, with 8 bases left between them. The CDR3 coding sequence is TGTGCCAGCAGCCGGGGACACTCCTACGAGCAGTACTTC. It encodes CASSRGHSYEQYF.

V is TRBV29-1 and J is TRBJ2-7; D ambiguous. The V gene's germline CDR1 is SQVTM and CDR2 ANQGSEA. V was cut by 6 bases and J by 7 bases, with 13 bases left in between. CDR3 length: 11 residues. CDR3 sequence reads: CSVALGPEQYF. The DNA of the CDR3 is TGCAGCGTCGCATTGGGCCCAGAGCAGTACTTC.

The CDR3 reads CASSERQGNNQPQHF. The CDR3 DNA sequence: TGTGCCAGCAGTGAACGGCAGGGGAACAATCAGCCCCAGCATTTT. The chain combines TRBV2 with TRBJ1-5, with D tentatively TRBD1 (6 bases). This CDR3 has 15 residues. With 2 bases removed from V and 3 bases from J, the gap between germline ends came to 11 bases. Per the germline V gene, CDR1 is SNHLY and CDR2 is FYNNEI.

This clonotype was seen ten or more times. One end of the junction varies from germline; a read error may be responsible. The V gene is TRBV7-7, the J gene TRBJ2-2; the D gene is possibly TRBD1 (6 bases). The CDR3 runs to 15 residues. CDR1 and CDR2 from the germline V gene are SSHAT and FNYEAQ (reference sequence). The CDR3 nucleotides are TGTGCTAGCAGCTCATGGCCCAAGGGGGACGGGGAGCTGTTTTTT. Its translation: CASSSWPKGDGELFF.

V and J are TRBV12-5 and TRBJ1-4; D is possibly TRBD1 (6 bases). The V and J ends lost 1 base and 5 bases respectively, with 11 bases between them. The CDR3 runs 15 residues. The germline V gene has CDR1 LGHNT and CDR2 FRNRAP. CDR3 amino acids: CASGLARQVNEKLFF. CDR3 DNA sequence: TGTGCTAGTGGTTTGGCCCGACAGGTCAATGAAAAACTGTTTTTT.